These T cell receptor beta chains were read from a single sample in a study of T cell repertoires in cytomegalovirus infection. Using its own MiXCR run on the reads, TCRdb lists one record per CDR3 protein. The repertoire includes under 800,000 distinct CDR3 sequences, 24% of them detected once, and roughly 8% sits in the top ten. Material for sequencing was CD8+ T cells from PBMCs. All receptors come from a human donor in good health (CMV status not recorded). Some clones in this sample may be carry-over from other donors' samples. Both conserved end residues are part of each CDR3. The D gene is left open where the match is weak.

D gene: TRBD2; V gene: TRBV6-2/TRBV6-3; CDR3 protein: CASSYRSSGGYPQETQYF
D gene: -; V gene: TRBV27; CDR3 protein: CASRYSAVITDTQYF
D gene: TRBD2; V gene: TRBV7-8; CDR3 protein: CASTFSGGSYNEQFF
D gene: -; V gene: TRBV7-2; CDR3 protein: CASRLNYEQYF
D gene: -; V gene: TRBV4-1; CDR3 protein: CASSQDSYSNQPQHF
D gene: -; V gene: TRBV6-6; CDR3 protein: CAISPTGPGELFF
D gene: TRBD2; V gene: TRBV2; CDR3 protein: CATLAGGYNEQFF
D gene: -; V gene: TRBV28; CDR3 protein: CASSHLTAGENTEAFF
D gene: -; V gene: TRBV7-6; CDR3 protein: CASSPGENTEAFF
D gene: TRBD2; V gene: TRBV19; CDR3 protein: CASSLPNRAILAGVRNTGELFF
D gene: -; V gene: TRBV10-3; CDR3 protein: CAIRGTENTEAFF
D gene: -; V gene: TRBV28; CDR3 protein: CASRQTGYETQYF
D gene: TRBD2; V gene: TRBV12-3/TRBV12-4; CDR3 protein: CASSRRLARNEQFF
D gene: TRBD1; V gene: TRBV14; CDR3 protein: CASSLSYRGRDTEAFF
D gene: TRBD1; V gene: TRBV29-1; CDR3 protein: CSGRRDREFTGELFF
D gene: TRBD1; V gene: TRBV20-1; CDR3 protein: CSARLIHPGGEGVYSNQPQHF
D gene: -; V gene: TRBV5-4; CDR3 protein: CATTRTTERLSGANVLTF
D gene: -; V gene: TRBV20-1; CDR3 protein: CSAKKRPGNTGELFF
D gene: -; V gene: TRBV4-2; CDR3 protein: CASSQVGGAGGYTF
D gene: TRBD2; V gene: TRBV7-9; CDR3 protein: CASSLVIAGYNEQFF
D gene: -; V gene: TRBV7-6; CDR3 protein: CASSLGVTIDGEAFF
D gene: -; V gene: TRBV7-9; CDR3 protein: CASSVTGRGRDTEAFF
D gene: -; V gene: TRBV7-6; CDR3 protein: CASSLLARSSYEQYF
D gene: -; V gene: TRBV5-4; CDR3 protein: CASSVAGEAFF